This T cell receptor (beta chain) stems from a study of tissue T cells after allogeneic stem cell transplantation (dated 2022 in TCRdb). The study in broad terms: Every GVHD patient received a graft from a donor; several grafts were unmodified and three were CD34-selected to deplete T cells. When multiple samples of a tissue were available, H&E sections were reviewed by a pathologist, and samples with histologically apparent lymphocytes were prioritized for sequencing. TCR beta repertoires were profiled across many tissues obtained from research autopsies of patients with and without GVHD, as well as in mouse models of GVHD. The human arm was conducted as a prospective observational study, and neither blinding nor randomization was performed.

On this clone itself: Its binding antigen is unknown. Base-call qualities are not available, and no considerably larger clone is one nucleotide away.

From the cysteine through the phenylalanine, the CDR3 covers 11 amino acids. Only CDR3 DNA remains: 33 bases, in frame from the first base. V and J are truncated by 0 bases and 8 bases respectively, leaving an intervening sequence of 5 bases. Sequences SGHRS (CDR1) and YFSETQ (CDR2) are obtained from the germline V gene. The library was produced with the immunoSEQ multiplex PCR assay. Adaptive Biotechnologies performed the TCRbeta CDR3 sequencing at survey depth and reported CDR3 sequences, V/J genes, productive frequency and template counts. TCR beta CDR3 regions were amplified from genomic DNA rather than RNA. As for the authors' bioinformatics: Jensen-Shannon divergence served to quantify pairwise repertoire overlap between tissues, with 0 meaning identical and 1 meaning complete divergence. Based on pairwise JSD values, tissues were grouped by single-linkage agglomerative hierarchical clustering, and the results were shown as dendrograms. All patient samples were analyzed with GLIPH2 using simulation_depth 1000, kmer_min_depth 3 and cdr3_length_cutoff 8, and only groups containing more than two unique CDR3s were kept. A standardized tissue-overlap score extrapolated Jaccard GLIPH-group overlap across patients to a standard repertoire size of 1000 clones. Linear mixed-effect models, with tissue included as a fixed effect and individual included as a random effect, were used to assess associations of diversity with clinical or experimental variables. TCRdb stores this immuneACCESS table with in-frame sequences only. Part of the clones is absent; in the studies checked, under half of the shortfall reflects unresolved V genes, and no reason is known for the rest. Clone size and the V and J calls come from that table; the DNA yielded D and trimming. This sample comprises about 3,100 clones, roughly 80% of them detected only once. In total, the top ten clones hold approximately 22% of the sample.

Taken with the paper, the label for time point translates to: human tissue collected at research (rapid) autopsy. Over a roughly three-year period, about 7 adult allo-HCT recipients who had steroid-refractory GVHD were prospectively enrolled in a research-autopsy study. Gastrointestinal GVHD was present in all GVHD patients, several lines of GVHD-directed therapy were administered to all GVHD patients, and skin involvement was additionally present in several GVHD patients. Autopsy tissues, which were obtained after a median post-mortem interval of around 9.9 hours, included GI sites from esophagus to rectum, liver, skin and lymphoid organs including spleen. Each autopsy specimen was cut in two, with one portion flash-frozen in liquid nitrogen and the remainder formalin-fixed, and the outer muscle layers of GI specimens were removed. To extract genomic DNA from frozen tissues, either the Mag-Bind Blood & Tissue DNA HDQ 96 Kit on a Chemagic 360 or the DNeasy Blood & Tissue Kit was used. Because of concern about red blood cell contamination, extracted DNA was further purified using the Genomic DNA Clean & Concentrator-25 kit.

Overall results and qualifications from the work: Only a few T cell clones appeared in more than one patient, yet motif-based clustering showed tissue-specific repertoire signatures that were shared between patients. Within patients, how anatomically similar tissues were was a major factor shaping TCR repertoire composition, regardless of disease or transplant status. In both patients and mice, T cells from blood and spleen covered only a limited part of the TCR repertoire found in tissues. A small and clinically heterogeneous patient cohort was studied, and sampling depth was acknowledged as a limitation. Which tissue TCRs were alloreactive or antigen-specific was not determined in the study, and some of the clones might have been host cells that persisted.

The V and J genes are TRBV5-1 and TRBJ1-2, with the D segment identity uncertain. The clonotype originates from a male patient older than 55 with steroid-refractory graft-versus-host disease after an allogeneic stem cell transplant. Some T cells seen after a transplant may have their origin in the graft donor. The sample was small intestine tissue, taken at autopsy. This receptor has the CDR3 CASSLEGGYTF. The sequenced DNA: TGCGCCAGCAGCTTGGAAGGCGGCTACACCTTC. Full variable domain (CDR3 extended with the reference TRBV5-1 and TRBJ1-2 proteins): KAGVTQTPRYLIKTRGQQVTLSCSPISGHRSVSWYQQTPGQGLQFLFEYFSETQRNKGNFPGRFSGRQFSNSRSEMNVSTLELGDSALYLCASSLEGGYTFGSGTRLTVV.